This T cell receptor beta chain was sequenced in a study of blood T cells in healthy people across ages. A second PCR, run for roughly 7 to 12 cycles, used a sample-barcoded 5' primer plus a J-beta primer mix. TCRdb re-derived calls from the 5' RACE reads in MiXCR, one entry per CDR3 protein. The profile shows roughly 2 million distinct CDR3 sequences, around half of them singletons. The V gene's germline CDR1 is MNHEY and CDR2 SVGEGT. V shed 6 bases and J 2 bases; nucleotides not matched to a gene: 4. The CDR3 has 14 amino acids. This clonotype was seen a few times. The sequence was collected from a woman between 35 and 50 years old in good health. V is TRBV6-2 or TRBV6-3 and J is TRBJ2-5, with 9 bases aligning to TRBD2. Sequencing input: blood. The CDR3 sequence is CASRRTSVQETQYF. CDR3 DNA sequence: TGTGCCAGCAGGCGGACTAGCGTACAAGAGACCCAGTACTTC.